Shown below are 15 T cell receptor beta chains from a single sample sequenced in a study of Ad26.COV2.S vaccination and SARS-CoV-2 variants (dated by TCRdb to about 2021). In light of the paper, this sample's treatment or condition label describes: about 20 received Ad26.COV2.S at low or high dose, single or two shots; roughly five received placebo; per-sample allocation not given. Repertoires of vaccine and placebo recipients were sequenced from samples collected on day 63 after the first injection. Receptors were amplified or captured by the immunoSEQ multiplex PCR assay. Held by TCRdb, this immuneACCESS table contains in-frame sequences only and omits some clones. Under half of the omission traces to an unresolved V gene where checked; the cause of the rest is unknown. The sample table lists 350,000 to 550,000 clones, about 88% of them with a count of one. Jointly, the top ten make up 2.5% to 3% of the sample.

Material: peripheral blood, obtained in a trial of Ad26.COV2.S vaccine versus placebo. Receptors were obtained from a person aged 18-65 years who received the Ad26.COV2.S COVID-19 vaccine or a placebo.

The V gene is TRBV4-3, the J gene TRBJ2-3; D gene uncertain. The CDR3 covers 13 residues. Trimming stripped 5 bases from V and 4 bases from J, with 10 bases between. Germline V lookup: CDR1 LGHNA, CDR2 YSLEER. CDR3 sequence (DNA): TGCGCCAGCAGCAGCCAAATAGCAGATACGCAGTATTTT. This sequence encodes CASSSQIADTQYF.

This clone was seen just once. This chain connects TRBV4-3 to TRBJ2-1; possibly TRBD1 or TRBD2 for D (5 bases each). Per germline, CDR1 LGHNA and CDR2 YSLEER. This CDR3 region has 13 residues. Trimming left V 1 base short and J 10 bases short, with 11 bases between. The CDR3 sequence: CASSQVLGAEQFF. CDR3 sequence (DNA): TGCGCCAGCAGCCAAGTACTAGGGGCCGAGCAGTTCTTC.

This clone has only one observation. The chain is built from TRBV9 and TRBJ1-2; 7 bases line up with TRBD1. CDR1 and CDR2 (germline): SGDLS, YYNGEE. Losses at the gene ends were 4 bases for V and 5 bases for J; bases not matched to a gene: 14. CDR3 size: 16 residues. DNA for the CDR3: TGTGCCAGCAGCACTCGGACAGGAGAGGACGCTTATGGCTACACCTTC. It translates to CASSTRTGEDAYGYTF. Drawing the rest from reference TRBV9 and TRBJ1-2, the complete variable domain is DSGVTQTPKHLITATGQRVTLRCSPRSGDLSVYWYQQSLDQGLQFLIQYYNGEERAKGNILERFSAQQFPDLHSELNLSSLELGDSALYFCASSTRTGEDAYGYTFGSGTRLTVV.

The V and J genes are TRBV15 and TRBJ1-4; tentative D call: TRBD1 (5 bases). Per the germline V gene, CDR1 is LNHNV and CDR2 is YYDKDF (reference sequence). Trimming left V 1 base short and J 4 bases short, with 10 bases between. This CDR3 has 15 residues. The CDR3: CATSRVRGVNEKLFF. DNA for the CDR3: TGTGCCACCAGCAGAGTGAGAGGGGTTAATGAAAAACTGTTTTTT.

Only one count was recorded for this clone. The chain combines TRBV6-5 with TRBJ1-4; tentatively, D is TRBD1 (5 bases). Trimming stripped 8 bases from V and 7 bases from J, with 14 bases between. Germline V CDR1 and CDR2: MNHEY, SVGAGI. The CDR3 has 13 amino acids. DNA for the CDR3: TGTGCCAGCGCACGACAGATCTCTGAAAAACTGTTTTTT. Translating it yields CASARQISEKLFF.

This chain uses TRBV30 with TRBJ2-3; D not resolved. V shed 0 bases and J shed 11 bases, with 15 bases lying between them. From germline, CDR1 is GTSNPN and CDR2 SVGIG (reference sequence). The CDR3 is made up of 13 amino acids. In DNA form, the CDR3 reads TGTGCCTGGAGTGTAGAAAGTCAGGCGAAGCAGTATTTT. Translated: CAWSVESQAKQYF.

The count of this clone is one. The chain combines TRBV30 with TRBJ2-3; D remains ambiguous. CDR3 length equals 15 residues. CDR1 is GTSNPN, CDR2 SVGIG, per germline (reference sequence). The ends were cut back, 1 base at V and 1 base at J, with 12 bases in the middle. The chain's CDR3 is CAWSAPREGTDTQYF. The CDR3 coding sequence is TGTGCCTGGAGTGCGCCCCGAGAGGGCACAGATACGCAGTATTTT. Based on the CDR3 plus reference TRBV30 and TRBJ2-3, the full variable domain is SQTIHQWPATLVQPVGSPLSLECTVEGTSNPNLYWYRQAAGRGLQLLFYSVGIGQISSEVPQNLSASRPQDRQFILSSKKLLLSDSGFYLCAWSAPREGTDTQYFGPGTRLTVL.

This rearrangement joins TRBV19 to TRBJ1-1, with 9 bases lining up with TRBD1. In germline, CDR1 is LNHDA, CDR2 SQIVND (reference sequence). V lost 6 bases and J lost 8; bases outside the gene matches: 7. This CDR3 has 13 amino acids. The CDR3 DNA follows: TGTGCCAGTAGACACTGGGACAGGGACGAAGCTTTCTTT. Translated, it gives CASRHWDRDEAFF.

Here the CDR3 reads CASSAGQGTLYNEQFF. As DNA, the CDR3 is TGTGCCAGCAGCGCGGGACAGGGGACCCTATACAATGAGCAGTTCTTC. The rearrangement joins TRBV5-5 to TRBJ2-1; 10 bases map to TRBD1. J was trimmed by 4 bases and V by 4 bases; bases with no gene match: 8. This CDR3 has 16 residues. Germline loops: CDR1 SGHKS, CDR2 YYEKEE (reference sequence). Using reference TRBV5-5 and TRBJ2-1 for the parts outside the CDR3, the full variable domain is DAGVTQSPTHLIKTRGQQVTLRCSPISGHKSVSWYQQVLGQGPQFIFQYYEKEERGRGNFPDRFSARQFPNYSSELNVNALLLGDSALYLCASSAGQGTLYNEQFFGPGTRLTVL.

CDR3 region: CASSHGTARTNEQFF. The CDR3, as DNA: TGTGCCAGCAGCCATGGGACCGCCAGGACAAATGAGCAGTTCTTC. The chain joins TRBV3-1 (or the pseudogene TRBV3-2) to TRBJ2-1; D possibly uses TRBD1 or TRBD2 (5 bases each). This CDR3 has 15 residues. The germline V and J ends were trimmed by 3 bases and 7 bases, with 16 bases remaining between them. Germline V lookup: CDR1 LGHDT, CDR2 YNNKEL (reference sequence).

This clone showed up just once. This chain connects TRBV6-2 or TRBV6-3 to TRBJ2-3; tentatively, D is TRBD1 (6 bases). The V gene's germline CDR1 is MNHEY and CDR2 SVGEGT. The CDR3 runs 13 residues. Deletions cut 5 bases from V and 3 bases from J, with 9 bases between. CDR3 residues: CASSPQGTDTQYF. CDR3 coding DNA: TGTGCCAGCAGTCCACAGGGTACAGATACGCAGTATTTT.

The chain links TRBV5-1 to TRBJ1-3, with 8 bases matching TRBD1. V was clipped by 4 bases and J by 4 bases; unmatched bases: 7. The CDR3 is 15 amino acids. The germline V gene encodes CDR1 SGHRS and CDR2 YFSETQ. As DNA, the CDR3 is TGCGCCAGCAGCGACCGACAGGGGCCCGGAAACACCATATATTTT. It is translated as CASSDRQGPGNTIYF. Together with reference TRBV5-1 and TRBJ1-3, the CDR3 gives the full variable domain: KAGVTQTPRYLIKTRGQQVTLSCSPISGHRSVSWYQQTPGQGLQFLFEYFSETQRNKGNFPGRFSGRQFSNSRSEMNVSTLELGDSALYLCASSDRQGPGNTIYFGEGSWLTVV.

V and J are TRBV5-4 and TRBJ1-1; no clear D. This CDR3 region has 14 residues. The V gene's germline CDR1 is SGHNT and CDR2 YYREEE (reference sequence). Trimming took 4 bases from V and 5 from J, leaving 15 bases between them. This CDR3 is CASSPISPVTEAFF. The CDR3, as DNA: TGTGCCAGCAGCCCTATATCCCCCGTTACTGAAGCTTTCTTT.

The chain is built from TRBV7-2 and TRBJ2-1; D might be TRBD1 (6 bases). The V end was cut by 6 bases, the J end by 13 bases, with 22 bases between. Per the germline V gene, CDR1 is SGHTA and CDR2 is FQGNSA. The CDR3 length is 14 residues. The CDR3 spells CASSLTLQGTEQFF. In nucleotides, the CDR3 is TGTGCCAGCAGTCTTACGTTACAGGGAACGGAACAGTTCTTC. Looking up the rest from reference TRBV7-2 and TRBJ2-1 gives the full variable domain: GAGVSQSPSNKVTEKGKDVELRCDPISGHTALYWYRQSLGQGLEFLIYFQGNSAPDKSGLPSDRFSAERTGGSVSTLTIQRTQQEDSAVYLCASSLTLQGTEQFFGPGTRLTVL.

The genes are TRBV2 and TRBJ2-1; 10 bases agree with TRBD2. Germline assignment: CDR1 SNHLY and CDR2 FYNNEI. The length of the CDR3 is 16 residues. V lost 3 bases and J lost 7; bases outside the gene matches: 9. The CDR3 sequence is CASSDGSAGGGNEQFF. The CDR3 DNA follows: TGTGCCAGCAGTGACGGCTCAGCGGGAGGGGGGAATGAGCAGTTCTTC.